The text below deals with one T cell receptor beta chain. The antigen remains unidentified. This record belongs to a study of cytomegalovirus exposure and HLA in healthy donors. Whole-study context: Genotyping showed around 80% of over 350 donors falling in the Caucasian-associated ancestry cluster.

Between the trimmed V and J ends, which lost 1 base and 7 bases, there was a span of 9 bases. This CDR3 is 12 amino acids long. The germline V gene has CDR1 SGHRS and CDR2 YFSETQ. There were likely unrecorded immune exposures, though donors were nominally healthy when sampled. General observations from the study: Listed as cytomegalovirus-associated were 164 TCR beta chains. Looking again later, the authors saw that most CMV-associated TCR beta chains seemed HLA-restricted.

The PCR used 60 Vbeta and 13 Jbeta primers. Repertoires were generated with immunoSEQ multiplex PCR, while TCRdb's copy carries only in-frame clones and drops some. Of some 170,000 clones in the sample, roughly four fifths were seen once. Sequencing was done on a sample of PBMCs. The source is a woman under 30 in good health and CMV-seronegative. The V gene is TRBV5-1, the J gene TRBJ2-7; D is possibly TRBD2 (6 bases). The CDR3 DNA reads as TGCGCCAGCAGCTTGTCAGGAGGGGAGCAGTACTTC. Protein sequence: CASSLSGGEQYF. Looking up the rest from reference TRBV5-1 and TRBJ2-7 gives the full variable domain: KAGVTQTPRYLIKTRGQQVTLSCSPISGHRSVSWYQQTPGQGLQFLFEYFSETQRNKGNFPGRFSGRQFSNSRSEMNVSTLELGDSALYLCASSLSGGEQYFGPGTRLTVT.